This T cell receptor beta chain originates from a study of cytomegalovirus exposure and HLA in healthy donors. PCR involved 60 Vbeta and 13 Jbeta primers. The repertoire was sequenced with immunoSEQ multiplex PCR; TCRdb's copy has only in-frame clones and lacks some. The sample yields approximately 78,000 clones, approximately 84% seen once. The J segment lost 1 base and the V segment lost 2 bases, leaving 4 bases of the junction unmatched. This CDR3 has 16 amino acids. Germline V gives CDR1 MNHEY, CDR2 SMNVEV (reference sequence). The chain is built from TRBV27 and TRBJ2-3; 9 positions agree with TRBD2. This clonotype was sampled from a woman in her 50s in good health and CMV-seronegative. Sequencing was performed on PBMCs. The CDR3 sequence is CASSLRAGGGTDTQYF. The CDR3 DNA reads TGTGCCAGCAGTTTAAGAGCGGGGGGAGGCACAGATACGCAGTATTTT.